These 13 T cell receptor beta chains were all obtained from the same sample, sequenced in a study of regulatory T cells in long-lasting Graves disease. Time point noted: persistent/refractory GD, antithyroid drugs over 5 years with positive TRAb. Scientists built the TCR library using RNA that was extracted from PBMCs. iRepertoire HTBI primers and Arm-PCR of CDR3 regions built TCR beta libraries. TCRdb reprocessed the multiplex PCR reads via MiXCR and lists one record per CDR3 protein. Of hundreds of thousands of distinct CDR3 sequences listed, around 20% are singletons. The source material was peripheral blood mononuclear cells (PBMCs), sampled when the disease was refractory, from a patient treated with antithyroid drugs. All receptors derive from a female donor with Graves disease.

This clonotype was counted between two and nine times. The chain uses TRBV3-1 and TRBJ1-6, with a possible D match to TRBD1 (5 bases). V was cut by 4 bases and J by 8 bases, with 15 bases left in between. The CDR3 extends over 15 amino acids. In germline, CDR1 is LGHDT, CDR2 YNNKEL (reference sequence). Here the CDR3 DNA reads TGTGCCAGCAGCCGAAGCGGGACGGCGGATTCACCCCTCCACTTT. Amino acids: CASSRSGTADSPLHF.

The CDR3, as DNA: TGTGCCAGCAGCTCATCCCCCCGGAGCTCCTACAATGAGCAGTTCTTC. Translating gives CASSSSPRSSYNEQFF. V and J are TRBV7-9 and TRBJ2-1; D not certain. This CDR3 has 16 residues. The V gene lost 4 bases and the J gene lost 0 bases, with 13 bases spanning the gap. Germline loops: CDR1 SEHNR, CDR2 FQNEAQ (reference sequence).

This clonotype was counted a few times. The chain has TRBV19 and TRBJ1-5; D gene ambiguous. Germline-derived CDR1 and CDR2 are LNHDA and SQIVND (reference sequence). The CDR3 is 15 residues long. Trimming cost V 1 base and J 5 bases, with 12 bases left between them. The CDR3 DNA is TGTGCCAGTAGTATAGCTTTGAGACCCCATCAGCCCCAGCATTTT. Translating it yields CASSIALRPHQPQHF.

A single count supports this clonotype. The chain combines TRBV11-2 with TRBJ2-7, with 7 bases identical to TRBD2. Trimming at V came to 1 base and at J to 6 bases, leaving 9 bases not matched to a gene. Germline V lookup: CDR1 SGHAT, CDR2 FQNNGV. This CDR3 comprises 15 residues. CDR3 coding DNA: TGTGCCAGCAGCTTAGGTGGCGGGAGAAGGGGCGAGCAGTACTTC. Its translation is CASSLGGGRRGEQYF. Complete variable domain (other parts from reference TRBV11-2 and TRBJ2-7): EAGVAQSPRYKIIEKRQSVAFWCNPISGHATLYWYQQILGQGPKLLIQFQNNGVVDDSQLPKDRFSAERLKGVDSTLKIQPAKLEDSAVYLCASSLGGGRRGEQYFGPGTRLTVT.

The gene calls are TRBV29-1 and TRBJ2-7; TRBD1 is a possible D gene (5 bases). This CDR3 has 13 amino acids. The V end was cut by 7 bases, the J end by 4 bases, with 17 bases between. Germline CDR1 is SQVTM and CDR2 is ANQGSEA. In DNA form, the CDR3 reads TGCAGCGCCTTTCAGGGAAGAGTTTACGAGCAGTACTTC. It translates to CSAFQGRVYEQYF.

The rearrangement uses TRBV5-4 and TRBJ2-2; D might be TRBD1 (5 bases). V lost 0 bases and J 1 base, leaving 7 bases between the germline ends. The CDR3 is 15 amino acids. Germline-derived CDR1 and CDR2 are SGHNT and YYREEE (reference sequence). CDR3 coding DNA: TGTGCCAGCAGCTTGGACAGGTGGAACACCGGGGAGCTGTTTTTT. The encoded protein is CASSLDRWNTGELFF.

The V call is TRBV7-3, the J call TRBJ2-2; the D gene is possibly TRBD2 (5 bases). Germline V CDR1 and CDR2: SGHTA, FQGTGA. Deletions cut 1 base from V and 5 bases from J, with 14 bases between. The CDR3 loop spans 16 amino acids. The CDR3 nucleotides read TGTGCCAGCAGCTTAATAAGCCCTCGGGGTACCGGGGAGCTGTTTTTT. This gives the protein CASSLISPRGTGELFF.

The J gene is TRBJ1-3, the V gene TRBV19; 7 positions match TRBD1. Trimming at V came to 3 bases and at J to 2 bases, leaving 10 bases not matched to a gene. CDR1 and CDR2 from the germline V gene are LNHDA and SQIVND (reference sequence). The CDR3 is made up of 17 amino acids. CDR3 protein: CASSIAATGVAGNTIYF. CDR3 in DNA: TGTGCCAGTAGTATCGCTGCAACAGGGGTAGCTGGAAACACCATATATTTT.

In its sample, this clonotype was seen many times. The rearrangement joins TRBV28 to TRBJ2-7; TRBD2 might be the D (6 bases). Germline values: CDR1 MDHEN, CDR2 SYDVKM. V lost 0 bases to trimming and J lost 4 bases, with 13 bases between them. CDR3 length: 15 amino acids. As DNA, the CDR3 is TGTGCCAGCAGTTTATGGGGAGGCACCTCGTACGAGCAGTACTTC. This encodes CASSLWGGTSYEQYF.

The chain joins TRBV19 to TRBJ2-5; TRBD2 matches at 7 bases. Germline loops: CDR1 LNHDA, CDR2 SQIVND (reference sequence). Trimming took 6 bases from V and 5 from J; bases not matched to a gene: 9. This CDR3 region has 14 residues. CDR3 sequence (DNA): TGTGCCAGTAGCTATAATGGGGAGGGGGAGACCCAGTACTTC. Amino acids: CASSYNGEGETQYF.

V is TRBV20-1 and J is TRBJ2-7; D is uncertain. This CDR3 region has 12 residues. Trimming left V 8 bases short and J 2 bases short, with 13 bases between. Germline-derived CDR1 and CDR2 are DFQATT and SNEGSKA (reference sequence). DNA for the CDR3: TGCAGTTGGACGAAGGGAACCTACGAGCAGTACTTC. Protein product: CSWTKGTYEQYF.

This clonotype was detected only a few times. This chain links TRBV13 with TRBJ2-7; maybe TRBD2 (5 bases). Germline V CDR1 and CDR2: PRHDT, FYEKMQ (reference sequence). This CDR3 contains 14 residues. The V and J ends lost 2 bases and 7 bases respectively, with 15 bases between them. The CDR3 region is CASSLFGKSREQYF. The CDR3 nucleotides are TGTGCCAGCAGCTTATTCGGGAAGAGTAGGGAGCAGTACTTC.

The V and J genes are TRBV11-2 and TRBJ2-1; the match to TRBD1 covers 10 bases. V shed 5 bases, J shed 7 bases, and the junction held 17 bases outside the gene matches. This CDR3 has 18 amino acids. CDR1 is SGHAT and CDR2 is FQNNGV in the germline V gene. CDR3 sequence reads: CASSPKLGRQGAMNEQFF. As DNA, the CDR3 is TGTGCCAGCAGCCCTAAACTAGGAAGACAGGGGGCTATGAATGAGCAGTTCTTC. The full variable domain, rest sourced from reference TRBV11-2 and TRBJ2-1, is EAGVAQSPRYKIIEKRQSVAFWCNPISGHATLYWYQQILGQGPKLLIQFQNNGVVDDSQLPKDRFSAERLKGVDSTLKIQPAKLEDSAVYLCASSPKLGRQGAMNEQFFGPGTRLTVL.